The 30 T cell receptor beta chains reported below all come from one sample, sequenced in a study of cytomegalovirus exposure and HLA in healthy donors. Vbeta (60) and Jbeta (13) primers were used in the PCR. The data were produced by immunoSEQ multiplex PCR, yet TCRdb's version contains in-frame clones alone and is incomplete. Among 110,000 or so clones listed, around 15% were seen once. Sample: PBMCs. All receptors come from a female donor in good health and CMV-seronegative.

The table lists this clone with a few counts. The chain recombines TRBV19 with TRBJ2-5, with a possible D match to TRBD1 (5 bases). Deletions cut 6 bases from V and 2 bases from J, with 7 bases between. CDR1 and CDR2 (germline): LNHDA, SQIVND (reference sequence). The CDR3 is 12 amino acids. The CDR3 DNA reads TGTGCCAGTAGAAGGGGACAAGAGACCCAGTACTTC. This sequence encodes CASRRGQETQYF. The variable domain in full, with the rest retrieved from reference TRBV19 and TRBJ2-5, is DGGITQSPKYLFRKEGQNVTLSCEQNLNHDAMYWYRQDPGQGLRLIYYSQIVNDFQKGDIAEGYSVSREKKESFPLTVTSAQKNPTAFYLCASRRGQETQYFGPGTRLLVL.

A remark on this clone: Compared with germline, one end of the junction differs, possibly owing to a read error. The chain employs TRBV16 and TRBJ2-7; TRBD1 agrees at 9 bases. Germline values: CDR1 KGHSY, CDR2 FQNENV. The CDR3 runs 15 residues. The CDR3, as DNA: TGTGCCAGCAGCCGCCGGGACAGGGCATCCTACGAGCAGTCCTTC. Translating gives CASSRRDRASYEQSF.

The chain employs TRBV11-2 and TRBJ1-1; possibly TRBD1 for D (5 bases). Germline CDR1 is SGHAT and CDR2 is FQNNGV. The CDR3 runs to 15 residues. Trimming pared 2 bases from V and 13 bases from J, leaving 23 bases between. In DNA, the CDR3 is TGTGCCAGCAGCTTAAACCCTGGGGCGGGGCCGGTATTTTTCTTT. It codes for CASSLNPGAGPVFFF.

J is TRBJ2-1 and V is TRBV9, with TRBD2 matching over 10 bases. V was pared by 0 bases and J by 3 bases, with 3 bases of the junction left unmatched. The CDR3 is 16 residues long. Germline lookup yields CDR1 SGDLS and CDR2 YYNGEE. The CDR3 bases are TGTGCCAGCAGCGTAGCTAGCGGGAGTGTCTACAATGAGCAGTTCTTC. Protein product: CASSVASGSVYNEQFF.

This clone showed up just a few times. The rearrangement uses TRBV7-9 and TRBJ1-1; 10 nucleotides agree with TRBD1. The CDR3 consists of 16 residues. J was trimmed by 4 bases and V by 5 bases; bases with no gene match: 10. Germline CDR1 SEHNR, CDR2 FQNEAQ (reference sequence). Here the CDR3 DNA reads TGTGCCAGCAGCCTCACTTCCGGGACAGGGGCCACTGAAGCTTTCTTT. It encodes CASSLTSGTGATEAFF.

This clone came up a few times. The V call is TRBV19, the J call TRBJ2-7; D remains ambiguous. Per germline, CDR1 LNHDA and CDR2 SQIVND (reference sequence). V was cut by 5 bases and J by 2 bases, with 19 bases left in between. The CDR3 has 16 amino acids. The CDR3 loop is CASSVDLNSLPYEQYF. CDR3 nucleotides: TGTGCCAGTAGTGTGGATTTGAACAGCCTACCCTACGAGCAGTACTTC.

About this clone itself: One end of the junction varies from germline; a read error may be responsible. This rearrangement joins TRBV4-1 to TRBJ1-5, with 8 bases identical to TRBD1. This CDR3 spans 17 amino acids. Germline V gives CDR1 MGHRA, CDR2 YSYEKL. The CDR3 nucleotides are TGCGCCAGCAGACAAGTCCTCCGGACAGGGTCGAATCAGCCCCAGCATTTT. This gives the protein CASRQVLRTGSNQPQHF.

The V gene is TRBV5-4, the J gene TRBJ1-1; 8 bases fit TRBD1. The CDR3 has 15 residues. Germline lookup yields CDR1 SGHNT and CDR2 YYREEE (reference sequence). The trim removed 2 bases at V and 2 bases at J, leaving 5 bases unmatched. The CDR3 DNA is TGTGCCAGCAGCTTAGGGACAGGCGTTAACACTGAAGCTTTCTTT. Translating it yields CASSLGTGVNTEAFF.

As to this clone: A much larger clone lies one base from this, so it may be a read error. This rearrangement joins TRBV2 to TRBJ1-5; 7 bases line up with TRBD1. The CDR3 sequence is 12 residues long. J was trimmed by 2 bases and V by 8 bases; bases with no gene match: 0. The germline gives CDR1 SNHLY, CDR2 FYNNEI. The CDR3 is CASGQGNQPQHF. For the CDR3, the DNA is TGTGCCAGCGGACAGGGCAATCAGCCCCAGCATTTT.

This clone has just a few counts. The chain is built from TRBV7-8 and TRBJ2-2; 9 bases agree with TRBD2. There are 17 residues in the CDR3. Germline trimming cut 5 bases from V and 2 bases from J; bases unmatched to any gene: 9. Germline loops: CDR1 SGHVS, CDR2 FQNEAQ. For the CDR3, the DNA is TGTGCCAGCAGCCCCGGACTAGCGCGAACTAACACCGGGGAGCTGTTTTTT. Protein product: CASSPGLARTNTGELFF.

Only a few counts were recorded for this clone. The CDR3 sequence: CSVASGDQPQHF. CDR3 DNA sequence: TGCAGCGTTGCGTCAGGGGATCAGCCCCAGCATTTT. The chain uses TRBV29-1 and TRBJ1-5, with a weak D call TRBD1 (6 bases). This CDR3 region has 12 residues. V was clipped by 4 bases and J by 5 bases, with 9 bases between them. Looked up from germline, CDR1 is SQVTM and CDR2 is ANQGSEA.

This clone has a handful of counts. The chain links TRBV29-1 to TRBJ1-2; possible D gene TRBD1, 6 bases. The CDR3 extends over 12 amino acids. Trimming left V 6 bases short and J 7 bases short, with 15 bases between. Germline CDR1 reads SQVTM; CDR2 reads ANQGSEA. The CDR3 sequence: CSVALGAGGYTF. The CDR3 region has the DNA TGCAGCGTGGCCCTGGGGGCTGGTGGCTACACCTTC.

This clone was detected a few times. This chain connects TRBV5-4 to TRBJ2-5; TRBD2 matches at 14 bases. Germline V gene lookup returns CDR1 SGHNT and CDR2 YYREEE (reference sequence). V trimming: 4 bases; J trimming: 4 bases; junction bases outside the gene matches: 9. This CDR3 has 17 residues. The CDR3 region has the DNA TGTGCCAGCAGCCCCGGGACTAGCGGGGGAATAGGAGAGACCCAGTACTTC. Protein product: CASSPGTSGGIGETQYF.

The table lists this clone with a few counts. The rearrangement joins TRBV18 to TRBJ2-7, with TRBD1 matching 7 bases. This CDR3 is built from 13 residues. Germline trimming cut 0 bases from V and 5 bases from J; bases unmatched to any gene: 1. Germline CDR1 is KGHSH and CDR2 is LQKENI. The CDR3 loop is CASSPPTGNEQYF. The CDR3 DNA is TGTGCCAGCTCACCACCGACAGGGAACGAGCAGTACTTC.

The chain uses TRBV5-4 and TRBJ1-2, with 9 bases matching TRBD1. Germline assignment: CDR1 SGHNT and CDR2 YYREEE (reference sequence). The CDR3 is made up of 13 amino acids. After removal of 1 base from V and 7 bases from J, the junction contained 2 bases not matched to a gene. The CDR3 DNA follows: TGTGCCAGCAGCTTGACAGGGGGCCTTGGCTACACCTTC. The encoded protein is CASSLTGGLGYTF.

In regard to this clone: At one end the junction does not follow the germline gene, possibly because of a read error. This chain connects TRBV7-7 to TRBJ2-2; 8 bases agree with TRBD2. This CDR3 comprises 15 residues. Per germline, CDR1 SSHAT and CDR2 FNYEAQ (reference sequence). The CDR3 loop is CASSQGLAGTGELFF. The CDR3 DNA reads TGTGCTAGCAGCCAAGGACTAGCCGGAACCGGGGAGCTGTTTTTT. Full variable domain (rest looked up from reference TRBV7-7 and TRBJ2-2): GAGVSQSPRYKVTKRGQDVTLRCDPISSHATLYWYQQALGQGPEFLTYFNYEAQPDKSGLPSDRFSAERPEGSISTLTIQRTEQRDSAMYRCASSQGLAGTGELFFGEGSRLTVL.

In this sample, this clone turned up a few times. The CDR3 end shows no conserved phenylalanine or tryptophan, and so a read error is likely. The chain has TRBV6-5 and TRBJ1-2; D might be TRBD1 (5 bases). Looked up from germline, CDR1 is MNHEY and CDR2 is SVGAGI. The CDR3 runs 13 residues. Between the trimmed V and J ends, which lost 6 bases and 7 bases, there was a span of 15 bases. The DNA for the CDR3 is TGTGCCAGCAGCCAGGCCAGGGTTGGTGGCTACACCCTC. Translated, it gives CASSQARVGGYTL.

This chain uses TRBV5-1 with TRBJ2-2; D perhaps matches TRBD1 (5 bases). There are 15 residues in the CDR3. The germline V gene encodes CDR1 SGHRS and CDR2 YFSETQ. Trimming took 0 bases from V and 4 from J, leaving 10 bases between them. CDR3 loop: CASSLVQGGTGELFF. In DNA form, the CDR3 reads TGCGCCAGCAGCTTGGTGCAGGGTGGCACCGGGGAGCTGTTTTTT.

The V call is TRBV6-5, the J call TRBJ2-3; TRBD2 is a possible D gene (5 bases). The germline CDR1 and CDR2 sequences are MNHEY and SVGAGI. Trimming removed 6 bases from V and 2 bases from J, with 6 bases in between. CDR3 length: 12 amino acids. The CDR3 here is CASSGITDTQYF. DNA of the CDR3: TGTGCCAGCAGCGGGATCACAGATACGCAGTATTTT.

The chain carries TRBV19 and TRBJ1-3; D not resolved. V was pared by 6 bases and J by 0 bases, with 6 bases between. Germline V gene sequence: CDR1 LNHDA, CDR2 SQIVND (reference sequence). CDR3 size: 13 residues. CDR3 coding DNA: TGTGCCAGTAGACAGAGCTCTGGAAACACCATATATTTT. The encoded protein is CASRQSSGNTIYF.

This clone was seen more than once but under ten times. This chain links TRBV30 with TRBJ2-3, with TRBD1 identical over 10 bases. CDR3 length equals 15 residues. The germline V gene has CDR1 GTSNPN and CDR2 SVGIG (reference sequence). V lost 3 bases to trimming and J lost 2 bases; unmatched junction nucleotides: 5. DNA of the CDR3: TGTGCCTGGAGAACGGGACAGGGGCCCACAGATACGCAGTATTTT. Its translation: CAWRTGQGPTDTQYF.

The V and J genes are TRBV28 and TRBJ2-3; the match to TRBD2 covers 12 bases. Trimming took 3 bases from V and 5 from J; bases not matched to a gene: 9. CDR3 length equals 17 residues. Looked up from germline, CDR1 is MDHEN and CDR2 is SYDVKM. CDR3 nucleotides: TGTGCCAGCAGTTTCCCCAGACTAGCGGGAGAACAAGATACGCAGTATTTT. Translation gives CASSFPRLAGEQDTQYF.

The chain joins TRBV9 to TRBJ2-5; TRBD1 aligns across 8 bases. The CDR3 is made up of 15 amino acids. Germline CDR1 and CDR2: SGDLS and YYNGEE. V lost 1 base to trimming and J lost 4 bases; unmatched junction nucleotides: 6. The CDR3 DNA reads as TGTGCCAGCAGCGTAAGTAGAGGGACAGGAGAGACCCAGTACTTC. It encodes CASSVSRGTGETQYF.

The sample holds a few counts of this clone. The rearrangement links TRBV18 to TRBJ2-7, with 7 bases fitting TRBD2. Germline loops: CDR1 KGHSH, CDR2 LQKENI. This CDR3 has 16 amino acids. With V trimmed by 3 bases and J by 0 bases, 8 bases remained unmatched. In DNA, the CDR3 is TGTGCCAGCTCACCCGGGACTACCCCTAGCTCCTACGAGCAGTACTTC. As protein: CASSPGTTPSSYEQYF.

As to this clone: This CDR3 is also generated by other DNA sequences in the sample. This rearrangement joins TRBV2 to TRBJ1-3; 7 bases fit TRBD1. Losses at the gene ends were 3 bases for V and 0 bases for J; bases not matched to a gene: 2. The CDR3 sequence is 15 residues long. Germline loops: CDR1 SNHLY, CDR2 FYNNEI. CDR3 nucleotides: TGTGCCAGCAGTGAGAGACAGGGCTCTGGAAACACCATATATTTT. This translates into CASSERQGSGNTIYF.

A few counts support this clone. V and J are TRBV30 and TRBJ2-3, with a possible D match to TRBD1 (5 bases). V lost 0 bases, J lost 11 bases, and 18 bases lay in between. The CDR3 runs to 14 residues. The germline CDR1 and CDR2 sequences are GTSNPN and SVGIG (reference sequence). CDR3 region: CAWSVVRATVGQYF. In DNA form, the CDR3 reads TGTGCCTGGAGTGTAGTCCGCGCGACAGTTGGGCAGTATTTT. Full variable domain (outside the CDR3, taken from reference TRBV30 and TRBJ2-3): SQTIHQWPATLVQPVGSPLSLECTVEGTSNPNLYWYRQAAGRGLQLLFYSVGIGQISSEVPQNLSASRPQDRQFILSSKKLLLSDSGFYLCAWSVVRATVGQYFGPGTRLTVL.

The chain employs TRBV5-8 and TRBJ1-1; 7 bases are a match to TRBD1. This CDR3 region has 13 residues. Germline CDR1 reads SGHTS; CDR2 reads YDEGEE. V trimming: 4 bases; J trimming: 1 base; junction bases outside the gene matches: 1. CDR3: CASSRDRNTEAFF. The CDR3 region has the DNA TGTGCCAGCAGCCGGGACAGGAACACTGAAGCTTTCTTT.

V is TRBV5-8 and J is TRBJ1-2; tentative D call: TRBD1 (6 bases). The CDR3 runs 16 residues. V was shortened by 7 bases and J by 4 bases, with 23 bases between the two germline ends. CDR1 and CDR2 (germline): SGHTS, YDEGEE. The DNA of the CDR3 is TGTGCCAGCGGCTCGGAGCTTGCCAGGGGATCCTATGGCTACACCTTC. Protein: CASGSELARGSYGYTF.

This clone has a handful of counts. The chain couples TRBV28 to TRBJ1-4; D call uncertain. Germline V gene sequence: CDR1 MDHEN, CDR2 SYDVKM. The CDR3 runs to 12 residues. Trimming removed 3 bases at V and 10 bases at J, with 9 bases between. The CDR3: CASSFSESKLFF. The DNA for the CDR3 is TGTGCCAGCAGTTTCTCGGAGTCAAAACTGTTTTTT.

A few counts support this clone. For the CDR3, the DNA is TGTGCCAGCAGCTCCGTCAGGGGAGACGAGCAGTACTTC. This encodes CASSSVRGDEQYF. The chain is built from TRBV7-9 and TRBJ2-7; D is possibly TRBD1 (6 bases). V lost 4 bases, J lost 5 bases, and 12 bases lay in between. CDR1 and CDR2 (germline): SEHNR, FQNEAQ (reference sequence). The CDR3 consists of 13 residues.